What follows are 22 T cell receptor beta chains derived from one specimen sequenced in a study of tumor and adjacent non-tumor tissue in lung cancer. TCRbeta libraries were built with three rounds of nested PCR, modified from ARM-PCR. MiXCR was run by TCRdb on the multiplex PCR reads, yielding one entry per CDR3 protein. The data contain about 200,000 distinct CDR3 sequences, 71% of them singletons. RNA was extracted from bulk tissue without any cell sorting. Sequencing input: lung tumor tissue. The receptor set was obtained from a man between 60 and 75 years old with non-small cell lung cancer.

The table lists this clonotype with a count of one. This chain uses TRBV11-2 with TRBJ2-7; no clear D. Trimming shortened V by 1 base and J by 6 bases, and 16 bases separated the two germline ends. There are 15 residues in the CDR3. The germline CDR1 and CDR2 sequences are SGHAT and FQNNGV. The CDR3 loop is CASSLVSRRMGEQYF. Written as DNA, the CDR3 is TGTGCCAGCAGCTTAGTTAGTCGCCGAATGGGCGAGCAGTACTTC.

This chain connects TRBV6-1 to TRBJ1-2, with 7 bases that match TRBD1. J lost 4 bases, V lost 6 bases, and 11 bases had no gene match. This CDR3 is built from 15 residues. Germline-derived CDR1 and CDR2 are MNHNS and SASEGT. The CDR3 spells CASRLQEGQSYGYTF. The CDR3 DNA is TGTGCCAGCAGATTACAGGAGGGACAGAGCTATGGCTACACCTTC.

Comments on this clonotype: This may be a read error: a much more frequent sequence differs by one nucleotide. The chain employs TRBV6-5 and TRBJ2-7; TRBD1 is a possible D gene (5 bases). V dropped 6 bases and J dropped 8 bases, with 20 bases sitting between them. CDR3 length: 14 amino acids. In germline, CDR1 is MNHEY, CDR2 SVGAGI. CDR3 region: CASSRRRTTHKQYF. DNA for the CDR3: TGTGCCAGCAGCCGACGCCGGACAACCCACAAGCAGTACTTC.

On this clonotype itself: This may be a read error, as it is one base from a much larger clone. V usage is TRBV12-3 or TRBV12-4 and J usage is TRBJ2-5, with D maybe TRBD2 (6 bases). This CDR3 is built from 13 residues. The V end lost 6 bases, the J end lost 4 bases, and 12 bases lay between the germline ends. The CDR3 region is CASRGLGRETQYF. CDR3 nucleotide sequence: TGTGCCAGCAGGGGACTGGGTCGAGAGACCCAGTACTTC.

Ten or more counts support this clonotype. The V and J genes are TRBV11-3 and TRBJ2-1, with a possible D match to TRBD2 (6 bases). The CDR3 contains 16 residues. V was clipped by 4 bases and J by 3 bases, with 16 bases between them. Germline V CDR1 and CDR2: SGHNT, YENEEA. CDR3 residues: CASSSFGGSYYNEQFF. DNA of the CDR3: TGTGCCAGCAGCTCGTTCGGGGGATCCTACTACAATGAGCAGTTCTTC.

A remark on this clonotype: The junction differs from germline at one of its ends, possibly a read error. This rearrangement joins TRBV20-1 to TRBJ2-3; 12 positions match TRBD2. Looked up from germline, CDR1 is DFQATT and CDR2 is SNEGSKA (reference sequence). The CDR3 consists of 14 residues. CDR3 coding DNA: TGCAGTGCTCTAGCGGGGGGGCACGCAGAAACGCAGTATTTT. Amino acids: CSALAGGHAETQYF.

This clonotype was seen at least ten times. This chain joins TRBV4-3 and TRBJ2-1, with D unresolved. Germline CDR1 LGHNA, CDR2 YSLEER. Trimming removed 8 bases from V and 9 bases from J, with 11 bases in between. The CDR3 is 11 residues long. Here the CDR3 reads CASDDPSEQFF. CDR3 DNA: TGCGCCAGCGATGATCCCAGTGAGCAGTTCTTC.

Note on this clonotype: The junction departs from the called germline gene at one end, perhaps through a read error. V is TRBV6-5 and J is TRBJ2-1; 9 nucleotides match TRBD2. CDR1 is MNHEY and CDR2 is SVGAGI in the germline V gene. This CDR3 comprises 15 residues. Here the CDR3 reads CASRLAGSSHNEQFF. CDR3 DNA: TGTGCCAGCAGGCTAGCGGGAAGCTCCCACAATGAGCAGTTCTTC.

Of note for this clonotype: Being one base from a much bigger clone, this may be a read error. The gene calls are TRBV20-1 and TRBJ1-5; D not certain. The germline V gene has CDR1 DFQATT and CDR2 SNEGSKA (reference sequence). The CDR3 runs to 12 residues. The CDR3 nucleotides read TGCAGTGCGATGGACTACAATCGGCCCCAGCATTTT. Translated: CSAMDYNRPQHF.

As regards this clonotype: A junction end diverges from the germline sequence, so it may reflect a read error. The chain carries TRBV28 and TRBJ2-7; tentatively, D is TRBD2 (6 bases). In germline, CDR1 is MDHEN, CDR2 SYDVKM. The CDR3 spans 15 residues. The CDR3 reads CASSSPGTGAYEQYF. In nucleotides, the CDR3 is TGTGCCAGTAGTTCCCCTGGGACGGGAGCCTACGAGCAGTACTTC.

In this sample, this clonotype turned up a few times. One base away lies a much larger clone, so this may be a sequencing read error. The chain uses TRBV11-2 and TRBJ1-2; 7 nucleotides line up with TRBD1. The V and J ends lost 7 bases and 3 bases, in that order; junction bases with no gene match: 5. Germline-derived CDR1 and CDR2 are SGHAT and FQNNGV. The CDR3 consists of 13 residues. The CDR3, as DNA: TGTGCCAGCAACTTGGGACAGTACTATGGCTACACCTTC. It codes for CASNLGQYYGYTF.

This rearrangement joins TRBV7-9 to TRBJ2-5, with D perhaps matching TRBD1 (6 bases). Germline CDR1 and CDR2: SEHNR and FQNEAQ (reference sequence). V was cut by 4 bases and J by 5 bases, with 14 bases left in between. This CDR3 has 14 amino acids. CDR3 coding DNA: TGTGCCAGCAGCTACTCCACAGGGTTCGAGACCCAGTACTTC. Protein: CASSYSTGFETQYF.

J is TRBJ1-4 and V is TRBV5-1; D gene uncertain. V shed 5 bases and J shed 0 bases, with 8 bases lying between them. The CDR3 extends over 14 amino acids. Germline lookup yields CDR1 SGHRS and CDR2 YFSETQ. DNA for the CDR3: TGCGCCAGCAGTCCAGTCGCAACTAATGAAAAACTGTTTTTT. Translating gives CASSPVATNEKLFF. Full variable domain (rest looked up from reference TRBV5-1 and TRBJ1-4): KAGVTQTPRYLIKTRGQQVTLSCSPISGHRSVSWYQQTPGQGLQFLFEYFSETQRNKGNFPGRFSGRQFSNSRSEMNVSTLELGDSALYLCASSPVATNEKLFFGSGTQLSVL.

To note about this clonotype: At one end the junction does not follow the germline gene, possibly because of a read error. The CDR3, as DNA: TGTGCTAGCAGCCCCAGACACAACAATGAGCAGTTCTTC. It yields the protein CASSPRHNNEQFF. The chain carries TRBV11-3 and TRBJ2-1; D call uncertain. CDR1 and CDR2 from the germline V gene are SGHNT and YENEEA. This CDR3 region has 13 residues.

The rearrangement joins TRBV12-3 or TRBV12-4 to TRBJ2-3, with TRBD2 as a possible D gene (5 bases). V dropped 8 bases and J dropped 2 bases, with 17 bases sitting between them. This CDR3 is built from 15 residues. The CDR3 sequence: CASGISGVITDTQYF. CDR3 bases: TGTGCCAGCGGAATCAGCGGAGTCATCACAGATACGCAGTATTTT.

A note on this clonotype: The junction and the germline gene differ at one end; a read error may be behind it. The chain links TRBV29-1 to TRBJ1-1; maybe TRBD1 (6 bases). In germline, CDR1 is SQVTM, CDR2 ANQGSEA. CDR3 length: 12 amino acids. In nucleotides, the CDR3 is TGCAGCGTTGATCCGGGGGGCACTGAAGTTTTCTTT. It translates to CSVDPGGTEVFF.

The CDR3: CASSLEQGNQPQHF. CDR3 in DNA: TGTGCCAGCAGCTTAGAACAGGGCAATCAGCCCCAGCATTTT. The gene calls are TRBV7-2 and TRBJ1-5; possibly TRBD1 for D (5 bases). V was clipped by 1 base and J by 2 bases, with 6 bases between them. The CDR3 is 14 amino acids. Germline CDR1 and CDR2: SGHTA and FQGNSA.

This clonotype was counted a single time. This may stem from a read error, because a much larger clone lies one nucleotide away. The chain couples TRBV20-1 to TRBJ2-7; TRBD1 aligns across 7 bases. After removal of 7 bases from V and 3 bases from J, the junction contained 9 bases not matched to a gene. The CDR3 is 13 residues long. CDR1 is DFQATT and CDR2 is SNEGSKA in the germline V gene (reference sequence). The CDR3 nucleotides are TGCAGTGGAGGGGACAGTGAAGACTACGAGCAGTACTTC. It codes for CSGGDSEDYEQYF.

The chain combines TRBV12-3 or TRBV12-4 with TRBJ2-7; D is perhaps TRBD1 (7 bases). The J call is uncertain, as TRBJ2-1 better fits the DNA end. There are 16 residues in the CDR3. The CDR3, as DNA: TGTGCCAGCAGTCTTTTGCGGGACAGCCCAACCTACGAGCAGTTCTTC. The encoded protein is CASSLLRDSPTYEQFF.

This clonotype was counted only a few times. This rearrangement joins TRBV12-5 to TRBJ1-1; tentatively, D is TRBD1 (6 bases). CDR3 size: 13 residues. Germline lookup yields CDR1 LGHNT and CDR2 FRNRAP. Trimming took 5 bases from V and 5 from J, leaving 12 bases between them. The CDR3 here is CASGLQGRTEAFF. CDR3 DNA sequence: TGTGCTAGTGGTCTACAGGGAAGGACTGAAGCTTTCTTT.

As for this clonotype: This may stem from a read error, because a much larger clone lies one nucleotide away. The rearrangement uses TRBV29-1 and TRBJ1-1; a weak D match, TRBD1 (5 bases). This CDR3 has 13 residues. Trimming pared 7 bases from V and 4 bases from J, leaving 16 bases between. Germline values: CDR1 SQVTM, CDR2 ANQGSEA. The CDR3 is CSGTPTEPTEAFF. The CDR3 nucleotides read TGCAGCGGTACACCGACAGAGCCCACTGAAGCTTTCTTT.

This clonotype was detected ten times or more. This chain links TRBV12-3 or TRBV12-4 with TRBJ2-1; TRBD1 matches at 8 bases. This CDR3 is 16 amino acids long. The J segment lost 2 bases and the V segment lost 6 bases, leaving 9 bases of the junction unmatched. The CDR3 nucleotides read TGTGCCAGCAGCTCTCCTGACAGGGGAGCCTACAATGAGCAGTTCTTC. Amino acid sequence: CASSSPDRGAYNEQFF.